Below are 18 T cell receptor beta chains sequenced from a single sample in a study of blood T cell repertoires in COVID-19 (TCRdb year 2020). Library generation was performed with the immunoSEQ multiplex PCR assay. What TCRdb holds here is the immuneACCESS table cut down to in-frame rearrangements. Part of the clones is not present; checked against another copy, under half of the missing clones reflect an unresolved V gene, and the others are unexplained. The sample profile shows around 200,000 clones; around nine tenths of them were found once. Jointly, the top ten make up 0.55% to 0.75% of the sample. Specimen: peripheral blood. Every receptor here comes from a man aged 40-50 years with acute or convalescent COVID-19.

DNA of the CDR3: TGTGCCAGCTCCCGGGAGGCCAAAAACATTCAGTACTTC. Residues: CASSREAKNIQYF. This chain connects TRBV6-5 to TRBJ2-4; possible D gene TRBD2, 6 bases. Germline V gene lookup returns CDR1 MNHEY and CDR2 SVGAGI. The CDR3 is made up of 13 amino acids. The V end was cut by 8 bases, the J end by 1 base, with 9 bases between.

This rearrangement joins TRBV7-6 to TRBJ2-1; TRBD2 matches at 14 bases. CDR1 and CDR2 from the germline V gene are SGHVS and FNYEAQ. The CDR3 is made up of 19 amino acids. The J segment lost 5 bases and the V segment lost 0 bases, leaving 9 bases of the junction unmatched. This CDR3 is CASSLARLAGGPFHNEQFF. In nucleotides, the CDR3 is TGTGCCAGCAGCTTAGCTCGACTAGCGGGAGGGCCTTTCCACAATGAGCAGTTCTTC. The full variable domain, completed using reference TRBV7-6 and TRBJ2-1, is GAGVSQSPRYKVTKRGQDVALRCDPISGHVSLYWYRQALGQGPEFLTYFNYEAQQDKSGLPNDRFSAERPEGSISTLTIQRTEQRDSAMYRCASSLARLAGGPFHNEQFFGPGTRLTVL.

The chain recombines TRBV10-1 with TRBJ2-1, with D perhaps matching TRBD1 (6 bases). The CDR3 runs 13 residues. Germline CDR1 reads WNHNN; CDR2 reads SYGVQD (reference sequence). V gave up 4 bases and J gave up 6 bases, with 10 bases separating them. As DNA, the CDR3 is TGCGCCAGCAGTGGGGGGCAGTCCAATGAGCAGTTCTTC. Protein sequence: CASSGGQSNEQFF.

The chain recombines TRBV5-1 with TRBJ1-1, with D tentatively TRBD1 (5 bases). This CDR3 has 14 amino acids. V was pared by 1 base and J by 4 bases, with 11 bases between. From germline, CDR1 is SGHRS and CDR2 YFSETQ. CDR3 region: CASSLSWGVTEAFF. Here the CDR3 DNA reads TGCGCCAGCAGCTTGAGTTGGGGGGTCACTGAAGCTTTCTTT.

The chain uses TRBV4-1 and TRBJ1-3, with 7 bases aligning to TRBD1. This CDR3 has 17 residues. CDR1 is MGHRA and CDR2 is YSYEKL in the germline V gene. V gave up 1 base and J gave up 0 bases; unmatched junction bases: 6. The DNA for the CDR3 is TGCGCCAGCAGCCAAGCCACAGGGGCCAACTCTGGAAACACCATATATTTT. This encodes CASSQATGANSGNTIYF.

The chain links TRBV21-1 to TRBJ2-3; TRBD2, the D gene given by the table, was not confirmed from the DNA. TRBV21-1 is tagged as a pseudogene. CDR3 length equals 14 residues. As DNA, the CDR3 is TGTGCCAGCAGCAAAGTCGGGAGTTCCGATACGCAGTATTTT. Translation: CASSKVGSSDTQYF.

V gene TRBV7-9 combines with J gene TRBJ1-4; 9 positions match TRBD1. Germline assignment: CDR1 SEHNR and CDR2 FQNEAQ (reference sequence). This CDR3 has 15 amino acids. J gave up 5 bases and V 6 bases, and 7 bases lay outside the gene matches. The CDR3 protein is CASSLDRGINEKLFF. CDR3 DNA: TGTGCCAGCAGTCTCGACAGGGGGATAAATGAAAAACTGTTTTTT.

This chain links TRBV6-5 with TRBJ2-1, with 11 bases that match TRBD2. The V gene end was trimmed by 6 bases and the J gene end by 9 bases; junction bases not matched to a gene: 10. The CDR3 loop spans 15 amino acids. The V gene's germline CDR1 is MNHEY and CDR2 SVGAGI. The CDR3 DNA reads as TGTGCCAGCAGCGCTCCTAGCGGGGGGTTCAGTGAGCAGTTCTTC. Amino acid sequence: CASSAPSGGFSEQFF.

The chain recombines TRBV5-1 with TRBJ1-1; perhaps TRBD1 as D (6 bases). The V end was cut by 3 bases, the J end by 0 bases, with 12 bases between. CDR1 SGHRS and CDR2 YFSETQ come from the germline V gene. The CDR3 runs 15 residues. The CDR3 DNA is TGCGCCAGCAGCTGGCAAGGACAGCTGAACACTGAAGCTTTCTTT. Encoded protein: CASSWQGQLNTEAFF.

The chain is built from TRBV6-6 and TRBJ2-3, with D hard to call. V was shortened by 8 bases and J by 4 bases, with 7 bases between the two germline ends. Germline V lookup: CDR1 MNHNY, CDR2 SVGAGI (reference sequence). This CDR3 has 11 amino acids. The CDR3 nucleotides are TGTGCCAGCTTGCTAGCAGATACGCAGTATTTT. Protein: CASLLADTQYF.

The chain uses TRBV5-1 and TRBJ2-1; a possible D gene is TRBD2 (5 bases). The CDR3 loop spans 12 amino acids. The V gene lost 3 bases and the J gene lost 10 bases, with 11 bases spanning the gap. Germline V gives CDR1 SGHRS, CDR2 YFSETQ. The CDR3: CASSSTRLEQFF. The CDR3 DNA follows: TGCGCCAGCAGCTCGACTCGACTAGAGCAGTTCTTC.

This clone was seen just once. In nucleotides, the CDR3 is TGTGCCAGCAGCTTGGGAGGGGAGGTTGTCTATGGCTACACCTTC. It is translated as CASSLGGEVVYGYTF. The chain employs TRBV5-4 and TRBJ1-2; tentatively, D is TRBD1 (5 bases). Germline CDR1 reads SGHNT; CDR2 reads YYREEE (reference sequence). Trimming stripped 0 bases from V and 4 bases from J, with 13 bases between. This CDR3 has 15 amino acids.

This chain links TRBV5-1 with TRBJ1-5; 9 bases agree with TRBD1. With V trimmed by 4 bases and J by 7 bases, 6 bases remained unmatched. This CDR3 is built from 14 residues. Germline-derived CDR1 and CDR2 are SGHRS and YFSETQ. The CDR3 loop reads CASSQGQGEQPQHF. The CDR3 DNA reads as TGCGCCAGCAGCCAGGGACAGGGTGAACAGCCCCAGCATTTT. Combining the CDR3 with reference TRBV5-1 and TRBJ1-5 gives the whole variable domain KAGVTQTPRYLIKTRGQQVTLSCSPISGHRSVSWYQQTPGQGLQFLFEYFSETQRNKGNFPGRFSGRQFSNSRSEMNVSTLELGDSALYLCASSQGQGEQPQHFGDGTRLSIL.

The V gene is TRBV25-1, the J gene TRBJ2-7; 9 nucleotides line up with TRBD2. This CDR3 spans 14 amino acids. V shed 7 bases, J shed 5 bases, and the junction held 9 bases outside the gene matches. Germline assignment: CDR1 MGHDK and CDR2 SYGVNS. CDR3 sequence reads: CASTRSGRFHEQYF. DNA for the CDR3: TGTGCCAGCACAAGGAGCGGGAGGTTCCACGAGCAGTACTTC.

The chain recombines TRBV15 with TRBJ1-2; TRBD1 matches 7 bases. Trimming cost V 11 bases and J 6 bases; bases outside gene matches: 15. Germline-derived CDR1 and CDR2 are LNHNV and YYDKDF (reference sequence). There are 14 residues in the CDR3. DNA for the CDR3: TGTGCCCCACCACCACTACAGGGGACGGATGGCTACACCTTC. The encoded protein is CAPPPLQGTDGYTF. Using reference TRBV15 and TRBJ1-2 for the parts outside the CDR3, the full variable domain is DAMVIQNPRYQVTQFGKPVTLSCSQTLNHNVMYWYQQKSSQAPKLLFHYYDKDFNNEADTPDNFQSRRPNTSFCFLDIRSPGLGDTAMYLCAPPPLQGTDGYTFGSGTRLTVV.

The CDR3: CASSLVMVQGLSTGELFF. The CDR3 nucleotides are TGTGCCAGCAGCTTAGTAATGGTACAGGGCCTCTCCACCGGGGAGCTGTTTTTT. This chain connects TRBV11-2 to TRBJ2-2; D is possibly TRBD1 (6 bases). Germline-derived CDR1 and CDR2 are SGHAT and FQNNGV. Trimming cost V 1 base and J 4 bases, with 19 bases left between them. This CDR3 contains 18 residues.

The chain recombines TRBV11-1 with TRBJ1-5; D is undetermined. V gave up 2 bases and J gave up 10 bases, with 15 bases separating them. The CDR3 is 14 amino acids. Looked up from germline, CDR1 is SGHAT and CDR2 is FQDESV (reference sequence). CDR3 DNA: TGTGCCAGCAGCTTAAATGAGGATATAGGACCCCAGCATTTT. Protein sequence: CASSLNEDIGPQHF.

V gene TRBV4-3 combines with J gene TRBJ2-2; TRBD2 aligns across 9 bases. Germline V CDR1 and CDR2: LGHNA, YSLEER. V lost 3 bases, J lost 6 bases, and 5 bases stayed unmatched. This CDR3 contains 15 residues. Here the CDR3 DNA reads TGCGCCAGCAGCCATAGCGGGAGAGGGGCCGGGGAGCTGTTTTTT. Residues: CASSHSGRGAGELFF.